Here is one T cell receptor beta chain with its context. Per the original data handling: Estimation of nucleated cell counts relied on the amplification of reference gene primers. The repertoire was sequenced with immunoSEQ multiplex PCR; TCRdb's copy has only in-frame clones and lacks some. D and trimming come from the DNA, and the V and J calls and clone size come from that table. Of roughly 280,000 clones in the sample, about 89% were seen once. This sample was taken from a study of blood T cell repertoires in COVID-19. This TCR was sampled from a man between 40 and 49 years old with active or convalescent COVID-19. Sequencing was performed on peripheral blood.

The CDR3 is CASSHAGLNTDTQYF. DNA for the CDR3: TGTGCCAGCAGCCATGCGGGACTCAACACAGATACGCAGTATTTT. The rearrangement links TRBV5-4 to TRBJ2-3; a weak D match, TRBD2 (6 bases). Trimming stripped 4 bases from V and 2 bases from J, with 14 bases between. This CDR3 region has 15 residues. Germline V lookup: CDR1 SGHNT, CDR2 YYREEE (reference sequence).